A single sample gave rise to the 8 T cell receptor beta chains below, sequenced in a study of tumor and adjacent non-tumor tissue in lung cancer. TCRbeta libraries were built with three rounds of nested PCR, modified from ARM-PCR. MiXCR, applied by TCRdb to the multiplex PCR reads, yields one record per CDR3 protein. Of 90,000 to 110,000 distinct CDR3 sequences in the sample, roughly three fifths were seen once. The template was RNA from unsorted bulk tissue. This non-tumor lung sample came from over 3 cm beyond the tumor edge. The source material was distant non-tumor lung tissue. The receptors here all came from a man between 60 and 75 years old with non-small cell lung cancer.

With regard to this clonotype: A read error is possible here, since a much larger clone lies one base away. V gene TRBV6-5 combines with J gene TRBJ2-7; D is undetermined. Germline lookup yields CDR1 MNHEY and CDR2 SVGAGI. CDR3 length: 13 residues. CDR3 nucleotides: TGTGCCAGCAGTTACTCTGCGGTCTACGGGCAGTACTTC. It yields the protein CASSYSAVYGQYF.

V and J are TRBV21-1 and TRBJ2-7. TRBV21-1 is designated a pseudogene. The CDR3 spans 11 residues. CDR3 bases: TGTGCCATGCTGGACGCCTACGAGCAGTACTTC. Protein sequence: CAMLDAYEQYF.

Note on this clonotype: A clone one base away is much larger, so this may be a read error. The V call is TRBV5-1, the J call TRBJ2-1; 7 positions agree with TRBD2. The length of the CDR3 is 15 residues. From germline, CDR1 is SGHRS and CDR2 YFSETQ. V was clipped by 4 bases and J by 6 bases; unmatched bases: 10. The CDR3 loop is CASSPGEGRTNEQFF. In DNA, the CDR3 is TGCGCCAGCAGCCCCGGGGAGGGGCGAACCAATGAGCAGTTCTTC.

Concerning this clonotype: The CDR3 ends on some other residue instead of the conserved phenylalanine or tryptophan, so this is likely a read error. CDR3 sequence (DNA): TGCGCCAGCAGCTGGGACGGCATCAACGGCTACACCCTC. Translating it yields CASSWDGINGYTL. The gene calls are TRBV5-1 and TRBJ1-2, with TRBD1 as a possible D gene (5 bases). Per germline, CDR1 SGHRS and CDR2 YFSETQ. Trimming took off 3 bases at V and 8 bases at J, with 14 bases between the two ends. The CDR3 has 13 amino acids.

Points on this clonotype: One end of the junction varies from germline; a read error may be responsible. The V call is TRBV12-3 or TRBV12-4, the J call TRBJ2-1, with TRBD2 matching over 12 bases. The CDR3 covers 17 residues. Here the CDR3 DNA reads TGTGCCAGCACCCCCGCACCGACTAGCGGGGGCTACAGTGAGCAGTTCTTC. This gives the protein CASTPAPTSGGYSEQFF.

Worth noting for this clonotype: The missing conserved phenylalanine or tryptophan at the end of this CDR3 makes a read error likely. The J gene is TRBJ1-1, the V gene TRBV6-2 or TRBV6-3; D is unresolved. Germline V gene data show CDR1 as MNHEY and CDR2 as SVGEGT. Trimming stripped 7 bases from V and 0 bases from J, with 12 bases between. The CDR3 spans 14 residues. The CDR3 loop is CASNCQRLNTEAFL. Written as DNA, the CDR3 is TGTGCCAGCAACTGCCAGAGGCTGAACACTGAAGCTTTCCTT.

V gene TRBV19 combines with J gene TRBJ2-3, with unresolved D. The CDR3 spans 14 residues. V dropped 7 bases and J dropped 1 base, with 12 bases sitting between them. From germline, CDR1 is LNHDA and CDR2 SQIVND (reference sequence). The CDR3 region is CASKVGWGTDTQYF. For the CDR3, the DNA is TGTGCCAGTAAGGTGGGATGGGGCACAGATACGCAGTATTTT.

This clonotype was counted once. The junction and the germline gene differ at one end; a read error may be behind it. The rearrangement joins TRBV5-1 to TRBJ2-6; D is possibly TRBD1 (5 bases). CDR3 length: 15 residues. Germline V gene lookup returns CDR1 SGHRS and CDR2 YFSETQ. The CDR3 DNA reads TGCGCCAGCAGCCAGCTAACTGCTGGGGCCAACGTCCTGATTTTC. Translation: CASSQLTAGANVLIF.